Described below is a single T cell receptor beta chain sequence and its context. The antigen remains undetermined. The data derive from a study of T cell responses to AZD1222 COVID-19 vaccine. Study observations and caveats: CD4 TCRs associated with vaccination spanned spike, dominating at 160-218 and 743-854. At baseline, just five to seven AZD1222 recipients tested seropositive.

Measured with immunoSEQ multiplex PCR; TCRdb has only the in-frame clones, and not every one. The repertoire holds 100,000 or so clones, with about 91% as singletons. Material: peripheral blood, obtained 28 days after the second AZD1222 dose. The sequence derives from an adult who received the AZD1222 COVID-19 vaccine.

CDR3 loop: CASSERLTGANVLTF. For the CDR3, the DNA is TGTGCCAGCTCTGAGCGGTTGACTGGGGCCAACGTCCTGACTTTC. The chain combines TRBV18 with TRBJ2-6, with a tentative D call TRBD2 (5 bases). V lost 6 bases to trimming and J lost 2 bases, with 11 bases between them. This CDR3 contains 15 residues. The germline CDR1 and CDR2 sequences are KGHSH and LQKENI. Supplemented by reference TRBV18 and TRBJ2-6, the full variable domain reads NAGVMQNPRHLVRRRGQEARLRCSPMKGHSHVYWYRQLPEEGLKFMVYLQKENIIDESGMPKERFSAEFPKEGPSILRIQQVVRGDSAAYFCASSERLTGANVLTFGAGSRLTVL.